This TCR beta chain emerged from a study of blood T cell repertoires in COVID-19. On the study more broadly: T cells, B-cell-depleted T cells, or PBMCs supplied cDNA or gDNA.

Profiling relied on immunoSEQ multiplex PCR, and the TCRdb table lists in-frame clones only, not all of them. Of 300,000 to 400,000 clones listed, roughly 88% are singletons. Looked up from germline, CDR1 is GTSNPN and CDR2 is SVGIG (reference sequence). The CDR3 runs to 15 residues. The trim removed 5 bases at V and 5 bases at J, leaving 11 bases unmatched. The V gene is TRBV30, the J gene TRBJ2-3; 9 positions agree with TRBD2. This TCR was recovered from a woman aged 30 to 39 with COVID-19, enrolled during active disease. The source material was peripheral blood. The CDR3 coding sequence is TGTGCCTGGTCCGTGGTGCGGGGGGGTTTAGATACGCAGTATTTT. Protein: CAWSVVRGGLDTQYF.